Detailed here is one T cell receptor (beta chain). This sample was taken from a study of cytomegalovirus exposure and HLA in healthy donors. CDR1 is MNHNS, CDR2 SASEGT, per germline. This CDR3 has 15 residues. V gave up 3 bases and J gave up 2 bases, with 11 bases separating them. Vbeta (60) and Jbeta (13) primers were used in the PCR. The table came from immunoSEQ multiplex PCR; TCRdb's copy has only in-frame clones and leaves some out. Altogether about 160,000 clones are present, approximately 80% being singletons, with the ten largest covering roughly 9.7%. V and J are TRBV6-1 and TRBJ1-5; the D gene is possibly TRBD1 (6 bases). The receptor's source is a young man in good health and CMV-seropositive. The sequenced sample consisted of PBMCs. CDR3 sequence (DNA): TGTGCCAGCAGTGATAACAGGGTCGGCAATCAGCCCCAGCATTTT. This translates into CASSDNRVGNQPQHF.